A selection of T cell receptor beta chains follows, all from one sample in a study of tumor and adjacent non-tumor tissue in lung cancer. Each CDR3 protein gets one entry after TCRdb re-called the multiplex PCR reads with MiXCR. The table includes about 44,000 distinct CDR3 sequences, 60% to 70% detected once. Sequencing was carried out using distant non-tumor lung tissue. These receptors all come from a woman aged 40-49 years with non-small cell lung cancer. The CDR3 runs from the conserved cysteine through the conserved F or W. Fields, in order: clone size, D gene, J gene, V gene, CDR3 protein, CDR3 DNA. A D gene is named only where the DNA matches it firmly. Rows may omit the clone size; those that give it use once, few, many or a size class.

abundance: many
d_gene: TRBD2
j_gene: TRBJ2-7
v_gene: TRBV20-1
CDR3aa: CSAPGLAGYEQYF
CDR3nt: TGCAGTGCTCCGGGACTAGCGGGCTACGAGCAGTACTTC

abundance: NA
d_gene: TRBD2
j_gene: TRBJ2-3
v_gene: TRBV6-5
CDR3aa: CAGSPSGVNTDTQYF
CDR3nt: TGTGCCGGCAGTCCAAGCGGGGTTAACACAGATACGCAGTATTTT

abundance: few
d_gene: TRBD1
j_gene: TRBJ1-1
v_gene: TRBV20-1
CDR3aa: CSARPGLDRGFGYTEAFF
CDR3nt: TGCAGTGCTAGACCAGGGCTCGACAGGGGCTTTGGGTATACTGAAGCTTTCTTT

abundance: NA
d_gene: TRBD2
j_gene: TRBJ2-7
v_gene: TRBV4-1
CDR3aa: CASSQSSGVEYGQYF
CDR3nt: TGCGCTAGCAGCCAATCCAGCGGGGTTGAGTACGGGCAGTACTTC

abundance: NA
d_gene: NA
j_gene: TRBJ2-5
v_gene: TRBV6-4
CDR3aa: CASSERGAQQETQYF
CDR3nt: TGTGCCAGCAGCGAGCGAGGAGCCCAACAAGAGACCCAGTACTTC

abundance: many
d_gene: NA
j_gene: TRBJ2-1
v_gene: TRBV20-1
CDR3aa: CSATGSGTGNEQFF
CDR3nt: TGCAGTGCTACGGGGTCAGGAACTGGGAATGAGCAGTTCTTC

abundance: NA
d_gene: NA
j_gene: TRBJ2-1
v_gene: TRBV6-6
CDR3aa: CLSRGRGSYNEQFF
CDR3nt: TGTCTCAGCAGGGGGAGGGGGAGCTACAATGAGCAGTTCTTC

abundance: NA
d_gene: NA
j_gene: TRBJ1-2
v_gene: TRBV5-4
CDR3aa: CASSLQRKGSYAF
CDR3nt: TGTGCCAGCAGCTTACAGCGGAAAGGGAGCTACGCCTTC

abundance: NA
d_gene: TRBD1
j_gene: TRBJ1-6
v_gene: TRBV6-6
CDR3aa: CAISRDRGREPPHF
CDR3nt: TGTGCCATCAGCCGCGACAGGGGGCGTGAACCCCCCCACTTC

abundance: many
d_gene: TRBD2
j_gene: TRBJ2-1
v_gene: TRBV6-1
CDR3aa: CASSEFERGGDNEQFF
CDR3nt: TGTGCCAGCAGTGAATTTGAGCGGGGGGGGGACAATGAGCAGTTCTTC

abundance: once
d_gene: TRBD2
j_gene: TRBJ2-3
v_gene: TRBV4-2
CDR3aa: CASCQVSGLAGGTTDTQYF
CDR3nt: TGTGCCAGCTGCCAAGTATCAGGACTAGCGGGAGGGACCACAGATACGCAGTATTTT

abundance: NA
d_gene: NA
j_gene: TRBJ1-2
v_gene: TRBV4-2
CDR3aa: CASSQGGHGGDGYTF
CDR3nt: TGTGCCAGCAGCCAAGGAGGCCATGGAGGGGATGGCTACACCTTC

abundance: many
d_gene: TRBD1
j_gene: TRBJ1-4
v_gene: TRBV5-1
CDR3aa: CASRTGAGREKLFF
CDR3nt: TGCGCCAGCAGGACAGGGGCCGGTCGTGAAAAACTGTTTTTT

abundance: NA
d_gene: TRBD2
j_gene: TRBJ2-1
v_gene: TRBV2
CDR3aa: CATRLAGRDEQFF
CDR3nt: TGTGCCACCCGACTAGCGGGGAGGGATGAGCAGTTCTTC

abundance: NA
d_gene: TRBD1
j_gene: TRBJ1-4
v_gene: TRBV12-3/TRBV12-4
CDR3aa: CASSRQGATTNEKLFF
CDR3nt: TGTGCCAGCAGCAGACAGGGGGCAACGACTAATGAAAAACTGTTTTTT

abundance: many
d_gene: NA
j_gene: TRBJ2-7
v_gene: TRBV6-6
CDR3aa: CATQPGGTGAYEQYF
CDR3nt: TGTGCCACCCAACCGGGGGGGACAGGAGCCTACGAGCAGTACTTC

abundance: NA
d_gene: TRBD1
j_gene: TRBJ1-2
v_gene: TRBV29-1
CDR3aa: CSVGDGTGLGGYTF
CDR3nt: TGCAGTGTGGGCGACGGGACAGGGTTGGGCGGCTACACCTTC